Following are 20 T cell receptor beta chains from one sample sequenced in a study of memory CD4+ T cells and cytomegalovirus serostatus. Single viable CD3+CD4+CD8-CD45RO+ cells were sorted as the memory CD4+ T cells. The data were produced by immunoSEQ multiplex PCR, yet TCRdb's version contains in-frame clones alone and is incomplete. The sample has about 64,000 clones; approximately 71% are singletons. Sequencing was carried out using memory CD4+ T cells from blood. The receptors shown here come from an adult in good health and CMV-seronegative.

The chain has TRBV14 and TRBJ2-5; D perhaps matches TRBD2 (5 bases). Germline assignment: CDR1 SGHDN and CDR2 FVKESK. The CDR3 is made up of 11 amino acids. With 4 bases removed from V and 11 bases from J, the gap between germline ends came to 11 bases. The CDR3 sequence: CASSLAGEQYF. The DNA for the CDR3 is TGTGCCAGCAGCCTGGCGGGTGAGCAGTACTTC.

The chain uses TRBV2 and TRBJ2-2; the D gene is possibly TRBD1 (5 bases). V was clipped by 6 bases and J by 5 bases, with 10 bases between them. Looked up from germline, CDR1 is SNHLY and CDR2 is FYNNEI. This CDR3 is 13 amino acids long. DNA for the CDR3: TGTGCCAGCAGGGCTAGGACAACCGGGGAGCTGTTTTTT. Protein sequence: CASRARTTGELFF.

The chain joins TRBV30 to TRBJ1-3; D possibly corresponds to TRBD1 (5 bases). The CDR3 contains 12 residues. Germline values: CDR1 GTSNPN, CDR2 SVGIG (reference sequence). V lost 7 bases and J lost 2, with 9 bases in between. The CDR3: CAYSGTGNTIYF. The CDR3 DNA follows: TGTGCCTACTCAGGGACTGGAAACACCATATATTTT.

Here the CDR3 reads CASSPGLAGYNEQFF. The CDR3 DNA follows: TGTGCCAGCAGCCCGGGGCTAGCGGGGTACAATGAGCAGTTCTTC. The rearrangement links TRBV7-6 to TRBJ2-1; 9 bases align to TRBD2. The CDR3 sequence is 15 residues long. The V segment lost 5 bases and the J segment 4 bases; nucleotides outside the gene matches: 6. Germline V gives CDR1 SGHVS, CDR2 FNYEAQ. Full variable domain (remainder filled in from reference TRBV7-6 and TRBJ2-1): GAGVSQSPRYKVTKRGQDVALRCDPISGHVSLYWYRQALGQGPEFLTYFNYEAQQDKSGLPNDRFSAERPEGSISTLTIQRTEQRDSAMYRCASSPGLAGYNEQFFGPGTRLTVL.

The rearrangement links TRBV28 to TRBJ2-3; 8 nucleotides line up with TRBD2. In germline, CDR1 is MDHEN, CDR2 SYDVKM. This CDR3 is built from 15 residues. V dropped 5 bases and J dropped 2; count of bases not matched to a gene: 6. The CDR3 spells CASSRAGGFTDTQYF. DNA for the CDR3: TGTGCCAGCAGTAGGGCGGGGGGATTCACAGATACGCAGTATTTT.

The chain carries TRBV2 and TRBJ1-1, with 7 bases identical to TRBD1. This CDR3 has 15 amino acids. The V gene end was trimmed by 4 bases and the J gene end by 1 base; junction bases not matched to a gene: 6. Germline V gene sequence: CDR1 SNHLY, CDR2 FYNNEI. The CDR3 here is CASSVEGTENTEAFF. DNA of the CDR3: TGTGCCAGCAGTGTAGAGGGGACAGAGAACACTGAAGCTTTCTTT.

V gene TRBV30 combines with J gene TRBJ2-7; 11 positions match TRBD2. The trim removed 5 bases at V and 3 bases at J, leaving 6 bases unmatched. The germline CDR1 and CDR2 sequences are GTSNPN and SVGIG (reference sequence). CDR3 length: 14 residues. This chain's CDR3 is CAWAHSGGGYEQYF. The CDR3 DNA reads TGTGCCTGGGCCCATAGCGGGGGGGGCTACGAGCAGTACTTC.

This clone was seen a few times. The genes are TRBV4-1 and TRBJ1-3, with no clear D. The CDR3 contains 19 residues. Germline CDR1 reads MGHRA; CDR2 reads YSYEKL. V gave up 0 bases and J gave up 3 bases, with 21 bases separating them. The CDR3 loop is CASSQDQPTGEGSGNTIYF. CDR3 nucleotide sequence: TGCGCCAGCAGCCAAGACCAGCCGACCGGTGAGGGCAGTGGAAACACCATATATTTT.

The J gene is TRBJ2-1, the V gene TRBV27, with 9 nucleotides matching TRBD2. Germline CDR1 and CDR2: MNHEY and SMNVEV (reference sequence). The CDR3 length is 15 residues. Unmatched junction bases numbered 3, after V lost 6 bases and J lost 0 bases. The CDR3 DNA is TGTGCCAGCAGGGAGACTAGCGGCTCCTACAATGAGCAGTTCTTC. This codes for CASRETSGSYNEQFF.

The CDR3 protein is CASSEGASGGLYEQYF. Written as DNA, the CDR3 is TGTGCCAGCAGTGAAGGGGCTAGCGGGGGACTATACGAGCAGTACTTC. V usage is TRBV6-1 and J usage is TRBJ2-7, with 10 bases matching TRBD2. With 1 base clipped from V and 4 bases from J, the junction kept 7 bases outside the gene matches. The CDR3 extends over 16 amino acids. Germline CDR1 MNHNS, CDR2 SASEGT.

This clone was seen more than once but under ten times. The chain carries TRBV27 and TRBJ1-6, with no clear D. CDR3 length: 15 residues. The V gene lost 0 bases and the J gene lost 9 bases, with 12 bases spanning the gap. CDR1 is MNHEY, CDR2 SMNVEV, per germline (reference sequence). The CDR3 is CASSLSVGRSSPLHF. DNA of the CDR3: TGTGCCAGCAGTTTATCAGTTGGAAGGAGTTCACCCCTCCACTTT.

This clone was detected only once. This chain joins TRBV27 and TRBJ1-5; no definite D call. The V gene lost 8 bases and the J gene lost 0 bases, with 14 bases spanning the gap. CDR1 is MNHEY, CDR2 SMNVEV, per germline (reference sequence). The CDR3 extends over 15 amino acids. The CDR3 DNA follows: TGTGCCAGCGCGAAGGACGGTTATAGCAATCAGCCCCAGCATTTT. This gives the protein CASAKDGYSNQPQHF.

The gene calls are TRBV6-1 and TRBJ1-2, with TRBD1 identical over 9 bases. J was trimmed by 7 bases and V by 2 bases; bases with no gene match: 11. The V gene's germline CDR1 is MNHNS and CDR2 SASEGT. The CDR3 length is 16 residues. Here the CDR3 reads CASSESSLGQGVGYTF. The CDR3 coding sequence is TGTGCCAGCAGTGAAAGTAGCTTGGGACAGGGTGTTGGCTACACCTTC.

Note on this clone: The sample contains more than one DNA sequence encoding this CDR3. The chain joins TRBV11-3 to TRBJ2-1; no clear D. The V end was cut by 1 base, the J end by 0 bases, with 7 bases between. This CDR3 is built from 15 residues. Germline V gene sequence: CDR1 SGHNT, CDR2 YENEEA. CDR3 in DNA: TGTGCCAGCAGCTTAGGGACGTCCTCCTACAATGAGCAGTTCTTC. This sequence encodes CASSLGTSSYNEQFF.

This chain joins TRBV4-1 and TRBJ1-2; D is ambiguous. The ends were cut back, 1 base at V and 6 bases at J, with 12 bases in the middle. CDR3 length equals 14 residues. Germline-derived CDR1 and CDR2 are MGHRA and YSYEKL. Written as DNA, the CDR3 is TGCGCCAGCAGCCAAGTGTCGGCTCTAGATGGCTACACCTTC. It codes for CASSQVSALDGYTF.

With respect to this clone: This sample also contains other DNA sequences that code for the same CDR3. The rearrangement joins TRBV20-1 to TRBJ1-1, with D hard to call. The CDR3 is made up of 11 amino acids. V shed 1 base and J shed 8 bases, with 8 bases lying between them. Germline values: CDR1 DFQATT, CDR2 SNEGSKA (reference sequence). CDR3 sequence reads: CSARVTAEAFF. The CDR3 coding sequence is TGCAGTGCTAGAGTTACGGCGGAAGCTTTCTTT.

V gene TRBV6-1 combines with J gene TRBJ1-1; D ambiguous. Germline V gene lookup returns CDR1 MNHNS and CDR2 SASEGT. The CDR3 has 13 amino acids. Trimming left V 9 bases short and J 4 bases short, with 15 bases between. The chain's CDR3 is CASYGGLSTEAFF. The DNA of the CDR3 is TGTGCCAGTTATGGAGGACTGTCCACTGAAGCTTTCTTT.

This chain links TRBV2 with TRBJ2-2; D call uncertain. V lost 6 bases to trimming and J lost 1 base, with 9 bases between them. There are 14 residues in the CDR3. The germline CDR1 and CDR2 sequences are SNHLY and FYNNEI. The CDR3 protein is CASSRYRNTGELFF. CDR3 nucleotides: TGTGCCAGCAGCCGGTACAGGAACACCGGGGAGCTGTTTTTT.

This clone was counted many times. The V call is TRBV27, the J call TRBJ2-7, with 9 bases identical to TRBD2. Trimming removed 6 bases from V and 2 bases from J; junction bases left unmatched: 5. Germline lookup yields CDR1 MNHEY and CDR2 SMNVEV (reference sequence). The CDR3 is made up of 14 amino acids. In DNA form, the CDR3 reads TGTGCCAGCAGAGATAGCGGGAGCACCTACGAGCAGTACTTC. Translating gives CASRDSGSTYEQYF.

The chain joins TRBV7-6 to TRBJ2-7, with a tentative D call TRBD1 (6 bases). The length of the CDR3 is 15 residues. Between the trimmed V and J ends, which lost 6 bases and 1 base, there was a span of 16 bases. From germline, CDR1 is SGHVS and CDR2 FNYEAQ. This CDR3 reads CASSRDTKFSYEQYF. The CDR3 DNA sequence: TGTGCCAGCAGTCGGGACACTAAATTTTCCTACGAGCAGTACTTC.